Detailed here is one TCR beta chain. Its antigen is unknown. PCR employed 60 Vbeta and 13 Jbeta primers. Original processing notes: It was a later analysis that counted tens of millions of unique TCR beta chains, of which roughly 10 million were shared. TCRdb's copy holds only in-frame clones and misses some; the assay was immunoSEQ multiplex PCR. The V and J calls and clone size come from that table; D and trimming were worked out from the DNA. Among around 200,000 clones listed, approximately 78% were seen once. The sample belongs to a study of cytomegalovirus exposure and HLA in healthy donors. Study-level points and caveats: Later on, a genetic analysis was performed. It linked a missense variant in DCLRE1C with V- and J-gene trimming of TCR beta. It was in a later analysis that TCR association rates were seen to vary by HLA locus, highest for DRB1 and lowest for HLA-C. In an earlier analysis, in some 540 donors, most V segments appeared productive either ~87% or ~30% of the time.

V was clipped by 3 bases and J by 3 bases, with 9 bases between them. The CDR3 extends over 13 amino acids. From germline, CDR1 is MDHEN and CDR2 SYDVKM. The chain carries TRBV28 and TRBJ2-7; D is undetermined. This receptor was taken from a woman in her 40s in good health and CMV-seronegative. Sequencing used PBMCs. The CDR3 loop is CASSLTPHYEQYF. Here the CDR3 DNA reads TGTGCCAGCAGTTTGACTCCACACTACGAGCAGTACTTC.